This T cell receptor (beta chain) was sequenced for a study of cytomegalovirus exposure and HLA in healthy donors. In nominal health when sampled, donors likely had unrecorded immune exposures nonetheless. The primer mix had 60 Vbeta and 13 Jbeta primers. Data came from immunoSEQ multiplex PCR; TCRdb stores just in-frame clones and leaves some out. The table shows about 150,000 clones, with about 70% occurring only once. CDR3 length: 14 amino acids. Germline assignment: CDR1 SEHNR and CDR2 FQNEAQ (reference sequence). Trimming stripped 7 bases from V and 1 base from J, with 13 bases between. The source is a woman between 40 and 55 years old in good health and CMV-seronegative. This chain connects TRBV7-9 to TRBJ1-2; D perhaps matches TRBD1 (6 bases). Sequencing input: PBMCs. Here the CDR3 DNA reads TGTGCCAGCACCAGGACAGTTTTTAACTATGGCTACACCTTC. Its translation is CASTRTVFNYGYTF. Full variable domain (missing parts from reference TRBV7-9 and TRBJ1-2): DTGVSQNPRHKITKRGQNVTFRCDPISEHNRLYWYRQTLGQGPEFLTYFQNEAQLEKSRLLSDRFSAERPKGSFSTLEIQRTEQGDSAMYLCASTRTVFNYGYTFGSGTRLTVV.